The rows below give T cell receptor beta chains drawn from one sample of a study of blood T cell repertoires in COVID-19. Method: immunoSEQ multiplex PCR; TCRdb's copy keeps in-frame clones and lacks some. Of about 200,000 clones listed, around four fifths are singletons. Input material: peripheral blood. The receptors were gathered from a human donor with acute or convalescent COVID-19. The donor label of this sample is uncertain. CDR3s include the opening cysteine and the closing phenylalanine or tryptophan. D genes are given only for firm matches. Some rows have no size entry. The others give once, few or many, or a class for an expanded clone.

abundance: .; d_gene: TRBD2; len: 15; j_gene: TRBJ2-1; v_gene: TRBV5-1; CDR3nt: TGCGCCAGCAGCCCGGGACTAGTAACCCCCAATGAGCAGTTCTTC; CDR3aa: CASSPGLVTPNEQFF
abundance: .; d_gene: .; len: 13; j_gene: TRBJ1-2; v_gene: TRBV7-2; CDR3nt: TGTGCCAGCAGCTTCGACAGTAACTATGGCTACACCTTC; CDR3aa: CASSFDSNYGYTF
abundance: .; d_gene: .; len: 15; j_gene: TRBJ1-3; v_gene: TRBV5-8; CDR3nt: TGTGCCAGCAGCCCCTTCGGGACATCTGGAAACACCATATATTTT; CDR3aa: CASSPFGTSGNTIYF
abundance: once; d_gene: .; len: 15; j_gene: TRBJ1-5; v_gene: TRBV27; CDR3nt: TGTGCCAGCAGTTTATCGTTTCCCCAGGGATTCCCCCAGCATTTT; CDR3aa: CASSLSFPQGFPQHF
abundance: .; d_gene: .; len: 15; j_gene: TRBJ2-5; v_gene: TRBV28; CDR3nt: TGTGCCAGCAGGACGAATCTGCGGAGGGAAGAGACCCAGTACTTC; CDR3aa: CASRTNLRREETQYF
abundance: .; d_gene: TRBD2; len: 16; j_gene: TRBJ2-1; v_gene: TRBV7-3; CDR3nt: TGTGCCAGCAGCCCAGACCCGGGACTAGCGTTGGCTGAGCAGTTCTTC; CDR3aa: CASSPDPGLALAEQFF
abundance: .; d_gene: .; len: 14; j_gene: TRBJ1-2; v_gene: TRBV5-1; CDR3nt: TGCGCCAGCAGCTTAGGGCAGGGGATTAATGGCTACACCTTC; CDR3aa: CASSLGQGINGYTF
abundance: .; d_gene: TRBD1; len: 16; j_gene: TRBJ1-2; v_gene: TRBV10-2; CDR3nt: TGCGCCAGCAGTCAACCCCCCGGGACAGGGATCTATGGCTACACCTTC; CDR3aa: CASSQPPGTGIYGYTF
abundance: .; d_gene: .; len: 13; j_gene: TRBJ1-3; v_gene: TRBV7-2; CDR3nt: TGTGCCAGCAGTAAGGGGTTGGGAAACACCATATATTTT; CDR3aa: CASSKGLGNTIYF
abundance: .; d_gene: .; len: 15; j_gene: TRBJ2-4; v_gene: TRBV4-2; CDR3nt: TGTGCCAGCAGCCAGGGCCCTGGGGCCAAAAACATTCAGTACTTC; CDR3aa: CASSQGPGAKNIQYF
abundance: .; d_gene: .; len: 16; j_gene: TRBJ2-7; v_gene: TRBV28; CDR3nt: TGTGCCAGCTCTCTAGGGGGAACACAAGCCCGCTACGAGCAGTACTTC; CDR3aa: CASSLGGTQARYEQYF
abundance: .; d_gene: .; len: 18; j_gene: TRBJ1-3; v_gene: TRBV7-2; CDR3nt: TGTGCCAGCAGCTTAACCCTTTTACAGGGTGGCACTGGAAACACCATATATTTT; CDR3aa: CASSLTLLQGGTGNTIYF
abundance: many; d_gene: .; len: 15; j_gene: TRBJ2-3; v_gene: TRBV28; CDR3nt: TGTGCCAGCAGTTCCCCCCTAGCGAGTACAGATACGCAGTATTTT; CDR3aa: CASSSPLASTDTQYF
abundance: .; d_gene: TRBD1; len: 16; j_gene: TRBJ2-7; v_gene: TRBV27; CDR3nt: TGTGCCAGCAGTTTAGCACCGGGACAGGCGATTTACGAGCAGTACTTC; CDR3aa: CASSLAPGQAIYEQYF
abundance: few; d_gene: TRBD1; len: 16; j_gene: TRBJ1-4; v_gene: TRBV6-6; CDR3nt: TGTGCCAGCAGTTATTCAGTGGCAGGGGGTAATGAAAAACTGTTTTTT; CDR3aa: CASSYSVAGGNEKLFF
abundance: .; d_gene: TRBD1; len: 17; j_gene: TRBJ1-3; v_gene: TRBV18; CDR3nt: TGTGCCAGCTCACCGCAAATTGGACAGGGGGCTGGAAACACCATATATTTT; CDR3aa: CASSPQIGQGAGNTIYF
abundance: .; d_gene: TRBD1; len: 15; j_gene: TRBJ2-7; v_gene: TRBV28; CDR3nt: TGTGCCAGCAGTGCGCCCGGGACAGGTGTAGGCGAGCAGTACTTC; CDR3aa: CASSAPGTGVGEQYF
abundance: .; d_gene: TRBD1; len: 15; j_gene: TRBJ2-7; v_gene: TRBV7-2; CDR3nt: TGTGCCAGCAGCTCCGCCTTAGGGACAGGGGGGGAGCAGTACTTC; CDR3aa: CASSSALGTGGEQYF
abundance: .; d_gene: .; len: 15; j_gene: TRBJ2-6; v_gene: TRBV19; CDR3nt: TGTGCCAGTAGTATCGAGGGTTTTGGGGCCAACGTCCTGACTTTC; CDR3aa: CASSIEGFGANVLTF
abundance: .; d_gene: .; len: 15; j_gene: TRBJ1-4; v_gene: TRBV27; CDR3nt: TGTGCCAGCAGTCCCGGGAGGGCACTTAATGAAAAACTGTTTTTT; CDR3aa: CASSPGRALNEKLFF
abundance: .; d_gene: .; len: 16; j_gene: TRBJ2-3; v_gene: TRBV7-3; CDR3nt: TGTGCCAGCAGCTTACGGGGGCGGGAGAGTGCCGATACGCAGTATTTT; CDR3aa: CASSLRGRESADTQYF
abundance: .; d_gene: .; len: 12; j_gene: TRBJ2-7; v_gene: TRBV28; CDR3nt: TGTGCCAGCAGTTCAGGGAAAGACGAGCAGTACTTC; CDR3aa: CASSSGKDEQYF
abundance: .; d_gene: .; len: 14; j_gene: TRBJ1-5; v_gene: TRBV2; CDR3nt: TGTGCCAGCAGTGAGGGGGGGTTCGGTCAGCCCCAGCATTTT; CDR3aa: CASSEGGFGQPQHF